The present T cell receptor beta chain was sequenced within a study of early T cells in non-severe SARS-CoV-2 infection. TCRdb re-called the 5' RACE reads through MiXCR, storing one row per CDR3 protein. This sample carries about 30,000 distinct CDR3 sequences, roughly 6.1% of them seen once, and the ten largest clones take roughly 4.9%. This clonotype came up many times. V was shortened by 2 bases and J by 2 bases, with 16 bases between the two germline ends. The CDR3 contains 15 residues. The germline CDR1 and CDR2 sequences are SQVTM and ANQGSEA. The sequencing sample was made of whole blood. This chain connects TRBV29-1 to TRBJ2-7; D may be TRBD1 (6 bases). This TCR was recovered from an adult who was a healthcare worker with PCR-confirmed SARS-CoV-2 infection or an uninfected control (not recorded which). This chain's CDR3 is CSVESQGRMTYEQYF. The CDR3 coding sequence is TGCAGCGTTGAAAGCCAGGGGCGTATGACCTACGAGCAGTACTTC.